This TCR beta chain was retrieved from a study of cytomegalovirus exposure and HLA in healthy donors (dated by TCRdb to about 2017). Describing the broader study: A later analysis indicated that the 120 or so validation repertoires were generated on the platform also employed for the roughly 730 repertoires of the first cohort. The study aimed to test whether cataloging public T cell receptors could reveal signatures of past pathogen exposure. Along with the roughly 670-subject first cohort, a separate validation cohort of 120 different subjects was used. High-throughput TCR immunosequencing, statistical association of individual TCRs with disease status, and machine learning were combined to predict cytomegalovirus infection status. Results the study describes overall, beyond this receptor: It was suggested by the authors that the approach could potentially be generalized to other disease states and immunological phenotypes. Of the cluster scores, approximately 95% were above 0 in a later analysis, which found that TCRs clustered in the first cohort also tended to co-occur in the 130 or so validation repertoires. In the study, 150 to 200 TCR beta chains were listed as associated with cytomegalovirus. All 120 or so repertoires were used to score co-occurrence in the validation cohort in a later analysis, because that analysis had no HLA typing for the cohort. Most TCR sequences were observed very rarely across donors, whereas some public TCRs were present in many individuals. Cytomegalovirus status was reported to be diagnosed by the classifier with high specificity and sensitivity in both the original and validation cohorts. In vitro tests confirmed that a few of the cytomegalovirus-associated TCR beta chains recognize cytomegalovirus antigens.

Donors formed part of the validation cohort, which comprised about 130 subjects and was distinct from the first cohort of 550 to 850 subjects. With respect to this clone: It lacks a known antigen. Per-base quality was not reported, and no clone a single base away is much larger than it.

Reading from cysteine to phenylalanine, the CDR3 counts 14 amino acids. Just CDR3 DNA is preserved here, 42 bases in frame from base 1. Unmatched junction bases come to 0, with V trimmed by 0 bases and J by 2 bases. As encoded in the germline V gene, CDR1 is LGHNA while CDR2 is YNFKEQ. The receptor library was made with the immunoSEQ multiplex PCR assay. On the authors' methods: A statistical classification framework was built for diagnosing cytomegalovirus status from the catalog of TCR beta chain sequences. What TCRdb holds here is the immuneACCESS table cut down to in-frame rearrangements. Part of the clones is not present; checked against another copy, under half of the missing clones reflect an unresolved V gene, and the others are unexplained. The V and J calls and clone size are taken from that table; D and trimming were inferred from the DNA. The sample profile shows roughly 150,000 clones; roughly nine tenths of them were found once. The top ten constitute 3.3% of the sample.

The sequence is built from TRBV4-2 and TRBJ2-5; 7 nucleotides in the junction match TRBD1. Specimen: PBMCs. This sequence originates from a woman aged 18-35 years in good health and CMV-seropositive. The sequenced DNA is TGTGCCAGCAGCCAAGACAGGGGGCAAGAGACCCAGTACTTC. This sequence encodes CASSQDRGQETQYF.